This T cell receptor (beta chain) was obtained from a study of blood T cell repertoires in COVID-19. The CDR3 consists of 14 residues. J lost 2 bases, V lost 4 bases, and 5 bases had no gene match. In germline, CDR1 is SGHRS, CDR2 YFSETQ. Sequencing used immunoSEQ multiplex PCR; TCRdb keeps in-frame clones, though not all of them. Counted here are just under 60,000 clones, more than 60% occurring once; the ten biggest clones make up 9.7%. This clone was observed a handful of times. The V gene is TRBV5-1, the J gene TRBJ2-7; the match to TRBD1 covers 8 bases. Input material: peripheral blood. The sequence was obtained from a human donor in a cohort sampled during active COVID-19. In nucleotides, the CDR3 is TGCGCCAGCAGCCGGACAGGGATCCCCTACGAGCAGTACTTC. As protein: CASSRTGIPYEQYF.